The rows below give T cell receptor beta chains drawn from one sample of a study of cytomegalovirus exposure and HLA in healthy donors. Clones were read by immunoSEQ multiplex PCR, and TCRdb kept only the in-frame ones, dropping some. The profile shows some 130,000 clones, 60% to 80% of them singletons. The source material was PBMCs. Receptors were obtained from a man younger than 40 in good health and CMV-seronegative. The CDR3 runs from the conserved cysteine through the conserved F or W. Fields, in order: CDR3 protein, CDR3 DNA, V gene, J gene, clone size, D gene. A D gene is named only where the DNA matches it firmly. Some rows mark clone size as missing; the rest say once, few, many or name a class of expanded clone.

CDR3: CASSPYTDTQYF
DNA: TGTGCCAGCTCACCTTACACAGATACGCAGTATTTT
V: TRBV18
J: TRBJ2-3
size: .
D: .

CDR3: CASSPPVQETQYF
DNA: TGTGCCAGCTCACCCCCGGTCCAAGAGACCCAGTACTTC
V: TRBV18
J: TRBJ2-5
size: .
D: .

CDR3: CASSTPLAHEQFF
DNA: TGTGCCAGCAGTACACCACTAGCACATGAGCAGTTCTTC
V: TRBV27
J: TRBJ2-1
size: .
D: .

CDR3: CATSTLQALSYEQYF
DNA: TGTGCCACCAGCACTTTGCAGGCCCTCTCCTACGAGCAGTACTTC
V: TRBV15
J: TRBJ2-7
size: .
D: .

CDR3: CASRGLAGGNNEQFF
DNA: TGTGCCAGCAGGGGACTAGCGGGAGGAAACAATGAGCAGTTCTTC
V: TRBV2
J: TRBJ2-1
size: .
D: TRBD2

CDR3: CSVSFMNTEAFF
DNA: TGCAGCGTTTCCTTTATGAACACTGAAGCTTTCTTT
V: TRBV29-1
J: TRBJ1-1
size: .
D: .

CDR3: CASSMGQGARGYTF
DNA: TGTGCCAGCAGTATGGGACAGGGGGCGCGGGGCTACACCTTC
V: TRBV28
J: TRBJ1-2
size: .
D: TRBD1

CDR3: CASSIGTSVNEQFF
DNA: TGTGCCAGCAGTATAGGGACTAGCGTCAATGAGCAGTTCTTC
V: TRBV27
J: TRBJ2-1
size: .
D: TRBD2

CDR3: CASSYSTGMNTEAFF
DNA: TGTGCCAGCAGCTACTCGACAGGGATGAACACTGAAGCTTTCTTT
V: TRBV7-2
J: TRBJ1-1
size: few
D: TRBD1

CDR3: CASSFGNTGIGYGYTF
DNA: TGTGCCAGCAGCTTTGGGAACACAGGGATAGGGTATGGCTACACCTTC
V: TRBV7-9
J: TRBJ1-2
size: .
D: .

CDR3: CASSFGRNTEAFF
DNA: TGTGCCAGCAGCTTCGGTCGGAACACTGAAGCTTTCTTT
V: TRBV7-2
J: TRBJ1-1
size: .
D: .

CDR3: CAWNKGVDSPLHF
DNA: TGTGCCTGGAACAAAGGGGTGGACTCACCCCTCCACTTT
V: TRBV30
J: TRBJ1-6
size: .
D: .

CDR3: CASSPPVTKTEAFF
DNA: TGTGCCAGCTCACCACCGGTGACAAAAACTGAAGCTTTCTTT
V: TRBV18
J: TRBJ1-1
size: once
D: .

CDR3: CASSHLNNEKLFF
DNA: TGTGCCAGCAGCCACCTGAACAATGAAAAGCTGTTTTTT
V: TRBV11-2
J: TRBJ1-4
size: .
D: .

CDR3: CASSSRRSYEQYF
DNA: TGTGCCAGCAGCTCTAGACGGTCCTACGAGCAGTACTTC
V: TRBV7-2
J: TRBJ2-7
size: .
D: .

CDR3: CASSQGTGYNEQFF
DNA: TGTGCCAGCTCCCAGGGGACGGGCTACAATGAGCAGTTCTTC
V: TRBV18
J: TRBJ2-1
size: .
D: .

CDR3: CASSLKRPPYEQYF
DNA: TGTGCCAGCAGCTTGAAGCGGCCTCCCTACGAGCAGTACTTC
V: TRBV5-4
J: TRBJ2-7
size: few
D: .

CDR3: CASSRDSHLWQEQYF
DNA: TGTGCCAGCAGTCGAGACAGTCACCTCTGGCAGGAGCAGTACTTC
V: TRBV28
J: TRBJ2-7
size: .
D: .

CDR3: CASSVDFIGELFF
DNA: TGTGCCAGCAGCGTAGATTTCATCGGGGAGCTGTTTTTT
V: TRBV9
J: TRBJ2-2
size: few
D: .

CDR3: CASSPLPANYGYTF
DNA: TGTGCCAGCAGCCCGCTCCCGGCTAACTATGGCTACACCTTC
V: TRBV5-4
J: TRBJ1-2
size: .
D: .

CDR3: CASSGRASGYEQYF
DNA: TGTGCCAGCAGCGGAAGGGCTAGCGGATACGAGCAGTACTTC
V: TRBV13
J: TRBJ2-7
size: .
D: TRBD2

CDR3: CASSEGTSGYEQYF
DNA: TGCGCCAGCAGTGAGGGGACTAGCGGTTACGAGCAGTACTTC
V: TRBV10-1
J: TRBJ2-7
size: .
D: TRBD2

CDR3: CSSSPSRERAFF
DNA: TGTTCCAGCAGCCCTAGCCGGGAGCGAGCTTTCTTT
V: TRBV7-9
J: TRBJ1-1
size: .
D: .

CDR3: CASSVKDLMFFFEQFF
DNA: TGTGCCAGCAGTGTCAAGGACTTGATGTTTTTTTTTGAGCAGTTCTTC
V: TRBV9
J: TRBJ2-1
size: .
D: .

CDR3: CASSQAGYTQYF
DNA: TGTGCCAGCAGCCAAGCGGGATATACGCAGTATTTT
V: TRBV7-9
J: TRBJ2-3
size: .
D: TRBD2

CDR3: CASSSSGQGHEKLFF
DNA: TGTGCCAGCAGTTCATCGGGACAGGGCCATGAAAAACTGTTTTTT
V: TRBV28
J: TRBJ1-4
size: .
D: TRBD1

CDR3: CASRTEVGEQYF
DNA: TGTGCCAGCAGAACTGAGGTGGGCGAGCAGTACTTC
V: TRBV2
J: TRBJ2-7
size: .
D: .

CDR3: CASSPQFTEAFF
DNA: TGTGCCAGCAGCCCCCAGTTCACTGAAGCTTTCTTT
V: TRBV7-9
J: TRBJ1-1
size: few
D: .

CDR3: CASSLTEASGRREQFF
DNA: TGCGCCAGCAGCTTGACGGAGGCTAGCGGACGGAGAGAGCAGTTCTTC
V: TRBV5-1
J: TRBJ2-1
size: .
D: TRBD2

CDR3: CASRQNPGLAGLNEQFF
DNA: TGTGCCAGCAGACAGAATCCGGGACTAGCGGGTTTGAATGAGCAGTTCTTC
V: TRBV7-2
J: TRBJ2-1
size: .
D: TRBD2

CDR3: CASSFASSPDTQYF
DNA: TGTGCCAGCAGTTTTGCGTCTAGTCCAGATACGCAGTATTTT
V: TRBV28
J: TRBJ2-3
size: .
D: .

CDR3: CASSVRGSQETQYF
DNA: TGTGCCAGCAGTGTCAGGGGGAGCCAAGAGACCCAGTACTTC
V: TRBV25-1
J: TRBJ2-5
size: .
D: TRBD1

CDR3: CASSKSEDYLATDTQYF
DNA: TGCGCCAGCAGCAAATCAGAGGACTACTTGGCCACAGATACGCAGTATTTT
V: TRBV5-1
J: TRBJ2-3
size: .
D: .

CDR3: CASSLGTSGRLNEQFF
DNA: TGTGCCAGCAGCTTAGGGACTAGCGGGAGACTCAATGAGCAGTTCTTC
V: TRBV7-2
J: TRBJ2-1
size: .
D: TRBD2

CDR3: CASRSTGAGGYEQYF
DNA: TGTGCCAGCAGATCCACGGGGGCAGGGGGCTACGAGCAGTACTTC
V: TRBV6-1
J: TRBJ2-7
size: .
D: .

CDR3: CASSQLPGQGGNQPQHF
DNA: TGTGCCAGCAGCCAACTCCCGGGACAGGGGGGAAATCAGCCCCAGCATTTT
V: TRBV28
J: TRBJ1-5
size: few
D: TRBD1

CDR3: CASSPYLNTEAFF
DNA: TGTGCCAGCAGCCCCTACCTAAACACTGAAGCTTTCTTT
V: TRBV9
J: TRBJ1-1
size: .
D: .

CDR3: CASSRDRGTYEQYF
DNA: TGTGCCAGCAGCCGGGACAGGGGTACCTACGAGCAGTACTTC
V: TRBV5-4
J: TRBJ2-7
size: .
D: TRBD1

CDR3: CASSLVGRGETQYF
DNA: TGCGCCAGCAGCTTGGTCGGGAGGGGTGAGACCCAGTACTTC
V: TRBV5-1
J: TRBJ2-5
size: .
D: TRBD2

CDR3: CASSWTGSNQPQHF
DNA: TGTGCCAGCAGTTGGACAGGGAGCAATCAGCCCCAGCATTTT
V: TRBV27
J: TRBJ1-5
size: .
D: TRBD1

CDR3: CASSLRTGGADTQYF
DNA: TGTGCCAGCAGTCTCCGAACAGGGGGCGCAGATACGCAGTATTTT
V: TRBV5-4
J: TRBJ2-3
size: .
D: TRBD1

CDR3: CASSLRRRHRFF
DNA: TGTGCCAGCAGTTTAAGAAGGCGGCACCGGTTTTTT
V: TRBV28
J: TRBJ2-2
size: .
D: .